Below are 23 T cell receptor beta chains sequenced from a single sample in a study of siplizumab effects on memory and regulatory T cells. No antigen has been identified for these receptors. It was at 37°C and for about 6 days that the mixed lymphocyte reaction cells were cocultured. This table comes from immunoSEQ multiplex PCR, and its TCRdb copy is limited to in-frame clones, with some not included. The table includes 15,000 to 20,000 clones, approximately 44% detected once. Input material: CFSE-low (dividing) CD4+ T cells sorted from an allogeneic mixed lymphocyte reaction. These receptors came from a human donor in good health; the cells came from an allogeneic mixed lymphocyte reaction. Some clones in this sample may be carry-over from other donors' samples.

This chain uses TRBV6-1 with TRBJ1-1, with a weak D call TRBD1 (6 bases). This CDR3 has 13 residues. Trimming left V 5 bases short and J 1 base short, with 8 bases between. CDR1 and CDR2 (germline): MNHNS, SASEGT. CDR3 amino acids: CASSSGQNTEAFF. CDR3 nucleotide sequence: TGTGCCAGCAGTTCGGGACAGAACACTGAAGCTTTCTTT.

This chain connects TRBV11-1 to TRBJ2-6, with a tentative D call TRBD1 (5 bases). Germline CDR1 is SGHAT and CDR2 is FQDESV (reference sequence). Trimming shortened V by 5 bases and J by 2 bases, and 16 bases separated the two germline ends. CDR3 length equals 17 residues. The CDR3 sequence: CASSDGQYRPGANVLTF. CDR3 DNA sequence: TGTGCCAGCAGCGACGGACAATATCGGCCTGGGGCCAACGTCCTGACTTTC.

This clone turned up a few times. The chain carries TRBV15 and TRBJ2-2, with D unresolved. V was shortened by 7 bases and J by 8 bases, with 11 bases between the two germline ends. Per germline, CDR1 LNHNV and CDR2 YYDKDF (reference sequence). This CDR3 region has 12 residues. The CDR3 DNA reads TGTGCCACCAAACCCTGGGGAGGGGAGCTGTTTTTT. Encoded protein: CATKPWGGELFF.

The chain employs TRBV6-6 and TRBJ1-2; 10 positions agree with TRBD1. The V and J ends lost 5 bases and 7 bases, in that order; junction bases with no gene match: 4. The V gene's germline CDR1 is MNHNY and CDR2 SVGAGI (reference sequence). The CDR3 covers 13 residues. In DNA form, the CDR3 reads TGTGCCAGCAGTCGGGACAGGGGATCTGGCTACACCTTC. Translation: CASSRDRGSGYTF.

The chain couples TRBV5-5 to TRBJ1-1; D unresolved. The CDR3 covers 14 residues. Trimming cost V 0 bases and J 6 bases, with 12 bases left between them. CDR1 is SGHKS and CDR2 is YYEKEE in the germline V gene (reference sequence). The CDR3 DNA sequence: TGTGCCAGCAGCTTGGATCTGGGGAGGGCTGAAGCTTTCTTT. It specifies CASSLDLGRAEAFF.

V and J are TRBV4-1 and TRBJ2-1; TRBD2 matches at 11 bases. Germline V gene data show CDR1 as MGHRA and CDR2 as YSYEKL. Germline trimming cut 3 bases from V and 5 bases from J; bases unmatched to any gene: 12. The CDR3 is made up of 18 amino acids. DNA for the CDR3: TGCGCCAGCAGCCAGCTACTAGCGGGAGCCGATAGAGACAATGAGCAGTTCTTC. Translated, it gives CASSQLLAGADRDNEQFF.

The chain uses TRBV6-1 and TRBJ1-2; no firm D call. V was trimmed by 7 bases and J by 7 bases, leaving 19 bases between them. Germline V lookup: CDR1 MNHNS, CDR2 SASEGT. CDR3 length: 14 amino acids. The DNA of the CDR3 is TGTGCCAGCACCCTAGCCGAGGGCTCCGGTGGCTACACCTTC. This codes for CASTLAEGSGGYTF.

By share, this clone counts as medium-sized (0.01 to 0.1%). The rearrangement joins TRBV10-3 to TRBJ2-7; a weak D match, TRBD2 (6 bases). The V end was cut by 7 bases, the J end by 0 bases, with 13 bases between. The CDR3 extends over 14 amino acids. Germline V gives CDR1 ENHRY, CDR2 SYGVKD. CDR3 DNA: TGTGCCATCACCGGGAGTAGGAACTCCTACGAGCAGTACTTC. It codes for CAITGSRNSYEQYF.

The chain is built from TRBV5-1 and TRBJ1-1; no definite D call. Germline loops: CDR1 SGHRS, CDR2 YFSETQ. This CDR3 is 13 amino acids long. The V end lost 6 bases, the J end lost 0 bases, and 9 bases lay between the germline ends. The CDR3 nucleotides are TGCGCCAGCAAACCATCGCTGAACACTGAAGCTTTCTTT. Its protein is CASKPSLNTEAFF.

This clone has a handful of counts. Here the CDR3 reads CASSLRVVSGGELFF. DNA of the CDR3: TGTGCCAGCAGCTTAAGGGTCGTCTCAGGGGGGGAGCTGTTTTTT. The genes are TRBV7-2 and TRBJ2-2, with a possible D match to TRBD1 (5 bases). From germline, CDR1 is SGHTA and CDR2 FQGNSA. V was pared by 2 bases and J by 8 bases, with 15 bases between. The CDR3 is made up of 15 amino acids.

The chain recombines TRBV6-6 with TRBJ2-2; D possibly corresponds to TRBD2 (7 bases). Deletions cut 10 bases from V and 3 bases from J, with 21 bases between. Germline assignment: CDR1 MNHNY and CDR2 SVGAGI (reference sequence). The CDR3 covers 16 residues. The DNA for the CDR3 is TGTGCCACTTCCGCTTCGGGGGGCGCGGACACCGGGGAGCTGTTTTTT. Its translation: CATSASGGADTGELFF.

The rearrangement uses TRBV7-2 and TRBJ2-1; D might be TRBD1 (5 bases). The CDR3 totals 15 residues. V shed 3 bases and J shed 2 bases, with 11 bases lying between them. Germline CDR1 reads SGHTA; CDR2 reads FQGNSA. CDR3: CASSFQAGTYNEQFF. The CDR3 DNA follows: TGTGCCAGCAGCTTTCAGGCAGGGACCTACAATGAGCAGTTCTTC.

This clone has more than one count but fewer than ten. The chain uses TRBV29-1 and TRBJ2-1, with TRBD2 identical over 9 bases. The CDR3 runs 13 residues. The germline V gene has CDR1 SQVTM and CDR2 ANQGSEA. V trimming: 7 bases; J trimming: 9 bases; junction bases outside the gene matches: 10. Here the CDR3 DNA reads TGCAGCGGCGGGGTAGCGGGGGAAGGTGAGCAGTTCTTC. This translates into CSGGVAGEGEQFF.

Judged by abundance, this clone is medium-sized. The chain recombines TRBV2 with TRBJ1-5; D might be TRBD1 (6 bases). V was trimmed by 1 base and J by 4 bases, leaving 11 bases between them. The CDR3 length is 15 residues. CDR1 is SNHLY and CDR2 is FYNNEI in the germline V gene. The CDR3 DNA reads TGTGCCAGCAGTGAAGACAGGGTTCCGAATCAGCCCCAGCATTTT. It codes for CASSEDRVPNQPQHF.

Only one count was recorded for this clone. The chain joins TRBV6-6 to TRBJ1-5, with D unclear. Germline V CDR1 and CDR2: MNHNY, SVGAGI (reference sequence). This CDR3 contains 12 residues. Deletions cut 8 bases from V and 1 base from J, with 6 bases between. CDR3 region: CASGNSNQPQHF. The CDR3 nucleotides are TGTGCCAGCGGGAACAGCAATCAGCCCCAGCATTTT.

V gene TRBV6-6 combines with J gene TRBJ2-5, with TRBD2 as a possible D gene (5 bases). Germline lookup yields CDR1 MNHNY and CDR2 SVGAGI (reference sequence). The V end was cut by 6 bases, the J end by 5 bases, with 10 bases between. The CDR3 totals 12 residues. CDR3 DNA sequence: TGTGCCAGCAGAGAGGGTCCCGAGACCCAGTACTTC. It yields the protein CASREGPETQYF.

This clone appeared a few times. The chain has TRBV30 and TRBJ1-1; 7 bases are shared with TRBD1. With V trimmed by 4 bases and J by 4 bases, 3 bases remained unmatched. The CDR3 totals 12 residues. Germline CDR1 reads GTSNPN; CDR2 reads SVGIG (reference sequence). The CDR3 DNA reads as TGTGCCTGGATAGAGGGGGCCACTGAAGCTTTCTTT. Residues: CAWIEGATEAFF.

The sample holds a few counts of this clone. The chain employs TRBV18 and TRBJ2-3, with a possible D match to TRBD1 (5 bases). The CDR3 has 14 amino acids. V was trimmed by 3 bases and J by 4 bases, leaving 11 bases between them. In germline, CDR1 is KGHSH, CDR2 LQKENI. The CDR3 coding sequence is TGTGCCAGCTCACCGATCCAGGGCCCAGATACGCAGTATTTT. It is translated as CASSPIQGPDTQYF.

This clone appeared a single time. The chain recombines TRBV19 with TRBJ2-4; 14 bases map to TRBD2. Trimming at V came to 6 bases and at J to 3 bases, leaving 4 bases not matched to a gene. CDR1 and CDR2 from the germline V gene are LNHDA and SQIVND (reference sequence). CDR3 length: 16 amino acids. CDR3 sequence: CASRAGTSGSKNIQYF. The CDR3 bases are TGTGCCAGTAGGGCGGGGACTAGCGGGAGCAAAAACATTCAGTACTTC.

This clone was found a few times. J is TRBJ2-1 and V is TRBV6-6; 12 bases fit TRBD2. The CDR3 runs 15 residues. Per germline, CDR1 MNHNY and CDR2 SVGAGI (reference sequence). The junction had 7 bases not matched to a gene; V was cut back by 6 bases and J by 7 bases. The CDR3 DNA reads TGTGCCAGCAGCGAGGGACTAGCGGGTGGTAATGAGCAGTTCTTC. Amino acids: CASSEGLAGGNEQFF.

This chain joins TRBV6-5 and TRBJ2-1; D possibly corresponds to TRBD2 (5 bases). This CDR3 spans 13 amino acids. CDR1 is MNHEY and CDR2 is SVGAGI in the germline V gene. V was cut by 5 bases and J by 7 bases, with 12 bases left in between. CDR3 sequence: CASSEYPGNEQFF. The DNA for the CDR3 is TGTGCCAGCAGTGAATACCCGGGGAATGAGCAGTTCTTC.

The chain couples TRBV19 to TRBJ1-2; the D gene is possibly TRBD1 (5 bases). The CDR3 totals 12 residues. V was clipped by 3 bases and J by 5 bases, with 7 bases between them. Germline loops: CDR1 LNHDA, CDR2 SQIVND (reference sequence). The DNA of the CDR3 is TGTGCCAGTAGTATTACAGGTTATGGCTACACCTTC. This codes for CASSITGYGYTF.

The V gene is TRBV5-4, the J gene TRBJ1-5; no firm D call. Trimming cost V 2 bases and J 6 bases, with 15 bases left between them. CDR3 length: 15 amino acids. The germline CDR1 and CDR2 sequences are SGHNT and YYREEE (reference sequence). CDR3 amino acids: CASSFRASRSQPQHF. DNA for the CDR3: TGTGCCAGCAGCTTTAGGGCTTCCCGCTCTCAGCCCCAGCATTTT.